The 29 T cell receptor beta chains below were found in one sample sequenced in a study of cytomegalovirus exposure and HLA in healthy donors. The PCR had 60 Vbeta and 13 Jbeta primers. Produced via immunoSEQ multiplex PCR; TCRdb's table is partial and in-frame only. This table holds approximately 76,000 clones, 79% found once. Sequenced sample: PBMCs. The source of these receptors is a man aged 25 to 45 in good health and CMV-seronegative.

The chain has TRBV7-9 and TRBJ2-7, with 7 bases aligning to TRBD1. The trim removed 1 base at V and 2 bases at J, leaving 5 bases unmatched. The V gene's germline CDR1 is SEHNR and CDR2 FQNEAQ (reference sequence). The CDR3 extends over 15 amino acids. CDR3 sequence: CASSLVGTVAYEQYF. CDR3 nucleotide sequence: TGTGCCAGCAGCTTAGTTGGGACAGTCGCCTACGAGCAGTACTTC.

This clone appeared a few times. The CDR3 sequence is CATAWRGRTDTQYF. Written as DNA, the CDR3 is TGTGCCACTGCGTGGAGGGGGCGAACAGATACGCAGTATTTT. This chain links TRBV27 with TRBJ2-3; perhaps TRBD1 as D (7 bases). Per the germline V gene, CDR1 is MNHEY and CDR2 is SMNVEV (reference sequence). The V and J ends lost 10 bases and 3 bases respectively, with 17 bases between them. CDR3 length: 14 amino acids.

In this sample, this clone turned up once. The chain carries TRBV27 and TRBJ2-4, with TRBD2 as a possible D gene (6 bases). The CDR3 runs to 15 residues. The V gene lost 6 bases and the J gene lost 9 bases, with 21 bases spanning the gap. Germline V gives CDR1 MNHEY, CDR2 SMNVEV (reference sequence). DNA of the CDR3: TGTGCCAGCAGCTTAGGGGACTGGGGCTATAGCATTCAGTACTTC. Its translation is CASSLGDWGYSIQYF.

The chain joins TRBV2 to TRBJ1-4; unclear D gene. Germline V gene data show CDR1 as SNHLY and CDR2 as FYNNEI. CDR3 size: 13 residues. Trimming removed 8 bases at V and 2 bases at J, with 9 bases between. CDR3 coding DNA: TGTGCCAGCGTATGGAGGACTAATGAAAAACTGTTTTTT. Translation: CASVWRTNEKLFF.

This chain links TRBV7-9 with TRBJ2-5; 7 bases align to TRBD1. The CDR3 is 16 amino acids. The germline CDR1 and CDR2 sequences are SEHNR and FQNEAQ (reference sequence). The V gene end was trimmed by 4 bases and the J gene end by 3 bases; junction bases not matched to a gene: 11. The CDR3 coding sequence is TGTGCCAGCAGCTCACCTCCGGGACAGCTGGAAGAGACCCAGTACTTC. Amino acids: CASSSPPGQLEETQYF.

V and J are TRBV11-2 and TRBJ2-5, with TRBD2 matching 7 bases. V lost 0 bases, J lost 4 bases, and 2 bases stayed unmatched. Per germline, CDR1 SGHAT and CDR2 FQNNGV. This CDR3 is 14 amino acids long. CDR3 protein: CASSLEGGIETQYF. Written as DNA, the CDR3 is TGTGCCAGCAGCTTAGAGGGAGGGATAGAGACCCAGTACTTC. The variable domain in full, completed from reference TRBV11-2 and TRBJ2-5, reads EAGVAQSPRYKIIEKRQSVAFWCNPISGHATLYWYQQILGQGPKLLIQFQNNGVVDDSQLPKDRFSAERLKGVDSTLKIQPAKLEDSAVYLCASSLEGGIETQYFGPGTRLLVL.

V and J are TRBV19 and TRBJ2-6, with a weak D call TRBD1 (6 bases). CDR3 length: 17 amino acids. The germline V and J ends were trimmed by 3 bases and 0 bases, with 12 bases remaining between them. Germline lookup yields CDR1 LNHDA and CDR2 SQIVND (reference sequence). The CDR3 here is CASSIGRGSSGANVLTF. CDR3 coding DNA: TGTGCCAGTAGTATCGGTAGGGGGAGCTCTGGGGCCAACGTCCTGACTTTC.

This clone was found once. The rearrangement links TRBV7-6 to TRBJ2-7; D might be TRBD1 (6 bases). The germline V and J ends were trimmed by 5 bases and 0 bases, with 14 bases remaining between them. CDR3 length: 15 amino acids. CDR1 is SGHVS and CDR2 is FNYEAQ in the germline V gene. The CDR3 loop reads CASSLKGESSYEQYF. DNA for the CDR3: TGTGCCAGCAGCCTCAAGGGGGAGAGCTCCTACGAGCAGTACTTC.

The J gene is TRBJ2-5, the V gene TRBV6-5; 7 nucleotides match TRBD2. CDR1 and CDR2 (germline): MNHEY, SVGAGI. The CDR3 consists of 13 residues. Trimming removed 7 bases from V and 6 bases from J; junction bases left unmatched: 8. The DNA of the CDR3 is TGTGCCAGCACCTCAAGGGAGGGGCAGACCCAGTACTTC. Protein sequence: CASTSREGQTQYF.

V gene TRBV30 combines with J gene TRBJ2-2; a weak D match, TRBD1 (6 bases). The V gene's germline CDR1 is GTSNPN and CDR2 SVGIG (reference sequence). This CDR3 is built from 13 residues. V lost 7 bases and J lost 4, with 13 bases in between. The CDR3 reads CAYQGRGTGELFF. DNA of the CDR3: TGTGCCTATCAGGGGCGCGGCACCGGGGAGCTGTTTTTT.

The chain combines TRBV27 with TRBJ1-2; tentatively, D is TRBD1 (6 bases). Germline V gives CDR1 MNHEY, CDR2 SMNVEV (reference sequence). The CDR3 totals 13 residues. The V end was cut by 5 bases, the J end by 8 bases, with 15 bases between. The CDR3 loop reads CASSTYRDSGYTF. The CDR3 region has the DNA TGTGCCAGCAGTACCTACAGGGATTCGGGCTACACCTTC.

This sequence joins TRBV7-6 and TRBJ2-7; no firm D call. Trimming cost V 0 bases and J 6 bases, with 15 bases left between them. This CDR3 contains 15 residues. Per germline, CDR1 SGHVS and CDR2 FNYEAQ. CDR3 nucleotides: TGTGCCAGCAGCTTAGCGCTCCTTTCAGCGTCCGAGCAGTACTTC. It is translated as CASSLALLSASEQYF. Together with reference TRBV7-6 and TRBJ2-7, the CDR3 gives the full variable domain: GAGVSQSPRYKVTKRGQDVALRCDPISGHVSLYWYRQALGQGPEFLTYFNYEAQQDKSGLPNDRFSAERPEGSISTLTIQRTEQRDSAMYRCASSLALLSASEQYFGPGTRLTVT.

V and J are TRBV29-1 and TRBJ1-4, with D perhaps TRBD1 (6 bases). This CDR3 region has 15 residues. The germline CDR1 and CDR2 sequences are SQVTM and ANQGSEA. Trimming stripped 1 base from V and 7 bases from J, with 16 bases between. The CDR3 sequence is CSVEVIRGAGEKLFF. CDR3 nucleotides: TGCAGCGTTGAAGTGATCAGGGGCGCCGGTGAAAAACTGTTTTTT.

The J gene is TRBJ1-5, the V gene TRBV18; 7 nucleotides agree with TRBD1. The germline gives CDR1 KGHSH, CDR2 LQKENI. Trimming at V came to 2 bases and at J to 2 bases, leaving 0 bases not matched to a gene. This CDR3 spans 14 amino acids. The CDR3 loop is CASSPGQGNQPQHF. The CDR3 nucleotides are TGTGCCAGCTCACCAGGACAGGGCAATCAGCCCCAGCATTTT.

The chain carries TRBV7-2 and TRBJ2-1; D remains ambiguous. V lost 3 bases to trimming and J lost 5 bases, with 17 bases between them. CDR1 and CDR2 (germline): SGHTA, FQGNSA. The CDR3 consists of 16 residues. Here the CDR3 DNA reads TGTGCCAGCAGCTTGGCCACAGCAAGTTACAACAATGAGCAGTTCTTC. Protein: CASSLATASYNNEQFF.

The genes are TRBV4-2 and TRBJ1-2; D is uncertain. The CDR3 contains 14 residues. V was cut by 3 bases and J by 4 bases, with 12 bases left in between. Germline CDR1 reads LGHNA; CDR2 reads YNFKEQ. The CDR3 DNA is TGTGCCAGCAGCCACGGAGGCGGTGGCTATGGCTACACCTTC. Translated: CASSHGGGGYGYTF.

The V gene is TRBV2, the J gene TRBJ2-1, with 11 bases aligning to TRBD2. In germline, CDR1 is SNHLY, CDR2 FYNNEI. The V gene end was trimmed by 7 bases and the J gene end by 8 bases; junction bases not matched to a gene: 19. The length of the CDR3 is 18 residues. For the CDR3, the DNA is TGTGCCAGCAATAGACTAGCGGGACTCCTGGAATTTTCGGATGAGCAGTTCTTC. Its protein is CASNRLAGLLEFSDEQFF.

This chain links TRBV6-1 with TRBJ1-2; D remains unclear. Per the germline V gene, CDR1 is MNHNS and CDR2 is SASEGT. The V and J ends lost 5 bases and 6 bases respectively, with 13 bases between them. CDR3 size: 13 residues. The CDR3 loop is CASSFGLQNGYTF. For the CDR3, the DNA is TGTGCCAGCAGTTTTGGACTGCAAAATGGCTACACCTTC.

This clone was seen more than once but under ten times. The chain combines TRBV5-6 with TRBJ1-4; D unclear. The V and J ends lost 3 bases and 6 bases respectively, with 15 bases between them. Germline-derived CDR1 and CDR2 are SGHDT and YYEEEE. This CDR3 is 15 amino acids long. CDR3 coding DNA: TGTGCCAGCAGCTCCCTTCCGGGAGTGGATGAAAAACTGTTTTTT. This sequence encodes CASSSLPGVDEKLFF.

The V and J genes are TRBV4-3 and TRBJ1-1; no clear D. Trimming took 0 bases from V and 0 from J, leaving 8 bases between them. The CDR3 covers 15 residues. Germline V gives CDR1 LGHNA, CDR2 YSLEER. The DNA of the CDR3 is TGCGCCAGCAGCCAAGAGCCAGTAATGAACACTGAAGCTTTCTTT. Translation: CASSQEPVMNTEAFF.

CDR3 loop: CASSLDEVSEQYF. The CDR3 nucleotides are TGTGCCAGCAGCTTGGATGAGGTCTCCGAGCAGTACTTC. The chain uses TRBV5-4 and TRBJ2-7; D is unresolved. The CDR3 runs to 13 residues. V dropped 0 bases and J dropped 6 bases, with 10 bases sitting between them. Germline V gives CDR1 SGHNT, CDR2 YYREEE (reference sequence).

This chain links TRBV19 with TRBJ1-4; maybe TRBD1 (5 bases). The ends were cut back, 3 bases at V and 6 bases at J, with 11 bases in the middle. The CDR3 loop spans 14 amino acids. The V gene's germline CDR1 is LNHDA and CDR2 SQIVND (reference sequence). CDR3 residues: CASSIGGLDEKLFF. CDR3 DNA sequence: TGTGCCAGTAGTATCGGGGGATTAGATGAAAAACTGTTTTTT.

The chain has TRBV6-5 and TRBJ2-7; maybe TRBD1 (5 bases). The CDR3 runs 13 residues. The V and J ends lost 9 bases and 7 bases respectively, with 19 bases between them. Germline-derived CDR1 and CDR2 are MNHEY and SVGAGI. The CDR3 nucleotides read TGTGCCAGTTCCGCTGCGATTGCAGGGGAGCAGTACTTC. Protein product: CASSAAIAGEQYF.

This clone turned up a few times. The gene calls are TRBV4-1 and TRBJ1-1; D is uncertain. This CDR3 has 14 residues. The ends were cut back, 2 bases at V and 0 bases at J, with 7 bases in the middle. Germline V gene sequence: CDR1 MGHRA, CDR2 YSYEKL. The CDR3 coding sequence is TGCGCCAGCAGCCAACCCATAGTGAACACTGAAGCTTTCTTT. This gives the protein CASSQPIVNTEAFF.

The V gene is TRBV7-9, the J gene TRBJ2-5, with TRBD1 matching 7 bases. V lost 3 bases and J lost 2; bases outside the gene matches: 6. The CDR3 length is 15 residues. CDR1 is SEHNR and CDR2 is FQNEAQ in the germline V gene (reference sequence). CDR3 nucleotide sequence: TGTGCCAGCAGCTTCTCGGACAGGCCGCAAGAGACCCAGTACTTC. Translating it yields CASSFSDRPQETQYF.

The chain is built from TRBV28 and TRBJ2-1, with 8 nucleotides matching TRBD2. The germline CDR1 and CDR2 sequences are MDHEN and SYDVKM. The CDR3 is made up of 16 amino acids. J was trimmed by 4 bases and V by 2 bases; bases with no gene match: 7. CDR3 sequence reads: CASSLTAGERYNEQFF. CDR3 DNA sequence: TGTGCCAGCAGTTTAACAGCGGGAGAAAGGTACAATGAGCAGTTCTTC.

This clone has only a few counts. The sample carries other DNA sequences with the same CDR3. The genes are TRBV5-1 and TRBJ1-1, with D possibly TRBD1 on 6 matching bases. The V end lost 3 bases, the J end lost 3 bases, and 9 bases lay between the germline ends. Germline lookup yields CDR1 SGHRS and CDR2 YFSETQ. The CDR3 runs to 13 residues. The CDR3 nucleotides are TGCGCCAGCAGCTCAACAGGGTACACTGAAGCTTTCTTT. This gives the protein CASSSTGYTEAFF.

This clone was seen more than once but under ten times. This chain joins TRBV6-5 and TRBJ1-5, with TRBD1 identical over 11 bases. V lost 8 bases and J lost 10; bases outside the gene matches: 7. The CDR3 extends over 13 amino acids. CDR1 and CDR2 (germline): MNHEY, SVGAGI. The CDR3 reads CASARDRGDPQHF. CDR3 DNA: TGTGCCAGCGCCAGGGACAGGGGGGATCCCCAGCATTTT.

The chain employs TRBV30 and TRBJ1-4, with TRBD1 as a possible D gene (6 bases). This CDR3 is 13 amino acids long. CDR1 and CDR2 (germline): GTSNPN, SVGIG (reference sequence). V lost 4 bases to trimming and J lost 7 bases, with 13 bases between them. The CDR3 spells CAWKGEGSEKLFF. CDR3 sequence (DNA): TGTGCCTGGAAGGGGGAAGGTTCTGAAAAACTGTTTTTT.